The sequence of this T cell receptor (beta chain) was determined in a study of cytomegalovirus exposure and HLA in healthy donors. Trimming took 0 bases from V and 7 from J, leaving 13 bases between them. CDR1 is SGHTA, CDR2 FQGNSA, per germline. CDR3 length equals 15 residues. Points from the study as a whole: Immune exposure was documented only through CMV serostatus.

It was with 60 Vbeta and 13 Jbeta primers that the PCR ran. Generated by immunoSEQ multiplex PCR, the TCRdb table keeps only in-frame clones and is missing some. The sample consists of 95,000 to 150,000 clones, 75% to 90% of them appearing once. As for this clone: The antigen remains unidentified.

The sequencing sample was made of PBMCs. The chain recombines TRBV7-2 with TRBJ2-1; D call uncertain. The clonotype was recovered from a man younger than 45 in good health and CMV-seronegative. The CDR3 loop reads CASSLASAVSNEQFF. CDR3 DNA sequence: TGTGCCAGCAGCTTAGCCAGCGCGGTATCAAATGAGCAGTTCTTC.